This T cell receptor (beta chain) was identified in a study of blood T cell repertoires in COVID-19. Participants spanned ages about 18 to 90 years and resided in 20 to 30 US areas. Assignment of participants to cohorts was predicated upon participant-reported clinical history. Assay: immunoSEQ multiplex PCR; the TCRdb copy retains only in-frame clones and omits some. This table holds approximately 150,000 clones, 65% to 85% found once. Germline loops: CDR1 GTSNPN, CDR2 SVGIG (reference sequence). This CDR3 spans 14 amino acids. Trimming removed 2 bases from V and 5 bases from J, with 15 bases in between.

V gene TRBV30 combines with J gene TRBJ1-2, with D hard to call. The sequenced material came from PBMCs or T cells enriched from blood (not recorded which). This TCR was recovered from a man in his forties who had recovered from COVID-19. CDR3 DNA sequence: TGTGCCTGGAGTCCAGGATCCACGGCGTATGGCTACACCTTC. Amino acid sequence: CAWSPGSTAYGYTF.